This T cell receptor (beta chain) was recovered during a study of control samples from healthy donors and cancer patients. Sequencing used immunoSEQ multiplex PCR; TCRdb keeps in-frame clones, though not all of them. The sample has about 140,000 clones, about 90% seen once. This CDR3 is built from 14 residues. CDR1 is LNHDA and CDR2 is SQIVND in the germline V gene (reference sequence). Deletions cut 5 bases from V and 7 bases from J, with 14 bases between. The source material was blood. The rearrangement joins TRBV19 to TRBJ2-2, with D perhaps TRBD2 (6 bases). The sequence derives from a man aged 18 to 35 in good health. The CDR3 coding sequence is TGTGCCAGTAGTGGGGGGACCGCTCACGGGGAGCTGTTTTTT. This sequence encodes CASSGGTAHGELFF.